Listed here are 19 T cell receptor beta chains from one sample, sequenced in a study of T cell repertoires in cytomegalovirus infection. These receptors' targets are unknown. TCRdb independently ran MiXCR on the reads; one entry per CDR3 protein. The table shows 230,000 or so distinct CDR3 sequences, with roughly 34% occurring only once. The specimen was CD8+ T cells from cultured PBMCs, collected from culture after CMV antigen stimulation. Receptors were obtained from a human donor in good health (CMV status not recorded). Some clones in this sample may be carry-over from other donors' samples.

The gene calls are TRBV2 and TRBJ2-2; D possibly corresponds to TRBD1 (6 bases). Trimming removed 1 base from V and 4 bases from J, with 7 bases in between. The V gene's germline CDR1 is SNHLY and CDR2 FYNNEI. This CDR3 region has 14 residues. In nucleotides, the CDR3 is TGTGCCAGCAGTGAAGGCAGGGGCACCGGGGAGCTGTTTTTT. Its translation is CASSEGRGTGELFF.

This chain connects TRBV27 to TRBJ2-2; no clear D. The V and J ends lost 5 bases and 2 bases respectively, with 9 bases between them. The CDR3 runs 14 residues. Germline CDR1 MNHEY, CDR2 SMNVEV (reference sequence). In DNA form, the CDR3 reads TGTGCCAGCAGTCCAGGTGTTAACACCGGGGAGCTGTTTTTT. It encodes CASSPGVNTGELFF.

This sequence joins TRBV11-2 and TRBJ2-2; 7 bases line up with TRBD2. The germline CDR1 and CDR2 sequences are SGHAT and FQNNGV. This CDR3 spans 17 amino acids. Germline trimming cut 7 bases from V and 4 bases from J; bases unmatched to any gene: 15. Written as DNA, the CDR3 is TGTGCCAGCAAGACGGTATCCCTTGCGGGAGTCACCGGGGAGCTGTTTTTT. This encodes CASKTVSLAGVTGELFF.

This chain uses TRBV27 with TRBJ2-3; a possible D gene is TRBD1 (5 bases). This CDR3 contains 14 residues. Between the trimmed V and J ends, which lost 3 bases and 5 bases, there was a span of 12 bases. CDR1 is MNHEY, CDR2 SMNVEV, per germline (reference sequence). CDR3 nucleotides: TGTGCCAGCAGTTTCCGACAGCCCCTAGATACGCAGTATTTT. It is translated as CASSFRQPLDTQYF.

This rearrangement joins TRBV19 to TRBJ1-5; D is uncertain. Germline CDR1 is LNHDA and CDR2 is SQIVND (reference sequence). The CDR3 sequence is 17 residues long. V dropped 7 bases and J dropped 4 bases, with 23 bases sitting between them. CDR3 loop: CASKLTFQAERNQPQHF. The CDR3 nucleotides are TGTGCCAGTAAGCTTACCTTCCAGGCAGAAAGAAATCAGCCCCAGCATTTT.

Only a few counts were recorded for this clonotype. The chain employs TRBV7-2 and TRBJ1-1; the match to TRBD1 covers 10 bases. The CDR3 extends over 13 amino acids. Germline V gene lookup returns CDR1 SGHTA and CDR2 FQGNSA. Unmatched junction bases numbered 0, after V lost 4 bases and J lost 4 bases. The CDR3 protein is CASSWTGGTEAFF. CDR3 nucleotides: TGTGCCAGCAGCTGGACAGGGGGCACTGAAGCTTTCTTT. Looking up the rest from reference TRBV7-2 and TRBJ1-1 gives the full variable domain: GAGVSQSPSNKVTEKGKDVELRCDPISGHTALYWYRQSLGQGLEFLIYFQGNSAPDKSGLPSDRFSAERTGGSVSTLTIQRTQQEDSAVYLCASSWTGGTEAFFGQGTRLTVV.

In this sample, this clonotype turned up a few times. The chain uses TRBV28 and TRBJ2-1, with D perhaps assigned TRBD1 or TRBD2 (7 bases each). Germline CDR1 is MDHEN and CDR2 is SYDVKM. Trimming removed 5 bases at V and 5 bases at J, with 19 bases between. CDR3 length equals 16 residues. CDR3 sequence: CASSPQGGRDNNEQFF. CDR3 nucleotide sequence: TGTGCCAGCAGTCCCCAGGGGGGGCGGGACAACAATGAGCAGTTCTTC.

In the case of this clonotype: A much larger clone sits a single nucleotide away, making a read error possible. The chain couples TRBV7-2 to TRBJ2-5; D not certain. The CDR3 extends over 14 amino acids. Trimming cost V 5 bases and J 1 base, with 11 bases left between them. Germline lookup yields CDR1 SGHTA and CDR2 FQGNSA. The CDR3: CASSRAELQETQYF. The CDR3 bases are TGTGCCAGCAGCCGGGCAGAGCTCCAAGAGACCCAGTACTTC.

Here the CDR3 reads CASSYSGRSYEQYF. In DNA form, the CDR3 reads TGTGCCAGCAGTTACAGCGGGAGGTCCTACGAGCAGTACTTC. The chain combines TRBV6-5 with TRBJ2-7; 9 nucleotides align to TRBD2. The germline V gene encodes CDR1 MNHEY and CDR2 SVGAGI. The CDR3 has 14 amino acids. The V and J ends lost 2 bases and 1 base, in that order; junction bases with no gene match: 0.

The chain has TRBV11-2 and TRBJ2-3; 12 positions agree with TRBD2. Looked up from germline, CDR1 is SGHAT and CDR2 is FQNNGV. The CDR3 spans 15 residues. With V trimmed by 5 bases and J by 6 bases, 6 bases remained unmatched. DNA of the CDR3: TGTGCCAGCAGCCCCCGACTAGCGGGAGTTGATACGCAGTATTTT. This gives the protein CASSPRLAGVDTQYF.

This clonotype appeared a few times. The chain carries TRBV27 and TRBJ2-7, with D unresolved. Germline lookup yields CDR1 MNHEY and CDR2 SMNVEV (reference sequence). This CDR3 has 13 amino acids. Trimming stripped 3 bases from V and 6 bases from J, with 12 bases between. The CDR3 nucleotides read TGTGCCAGCAGTTTGCTAGGGCTCGGCGAGCAGTACTTC. This translates into CASSLLGLGEQYF.

The chain uses TRBV28 and TRBJ1-2; D ambiguous. The CDR3 extends over 14 amino acids. In germline, CDR1 is MDHEN, CDR2 SYDVKM. V was clipped by 6 bases and J by 4 bases, with 15 bases between them. The CDR3 reads CASSRRRYGYGYTF. Written as DNA, the CDR3 is TGTGCCAGCAGCCGACGACGGTATGGCTATGGCTACACCTTC.

The chain employs TRBV7-6 and TRBJ2-1; possible D gene TRBD1, 6 bases. Per germline, CDR1 SGHVS and CDR2 FNYEAQ. Trimming took off 5 bases at V and 5 bases at J, with 13 bases between the two ends. This CDR3 comprises 14 residues. The CDR3 sequence: CASSPHEGDNEQFF. In nucleotides, the CDR3 is TGTGCCAGCAGCCCCCACGAGGGGGACAATGAGCAGTTCTTC.

The gene calls are TRBV20-1 and TRBJ2-1; D is uncertain. Germline assignment: CDR1 DFQATT and CDR2 SNEGSKA (reference sequence). This CDR3 spans 12 amino acids. Trimming removed 3 bases at V and 4 bases at J, with 7 bases between. The CDR3 is CSARPLYNEQFF. CDR3 coding DNA: TGCAGTGCTAGGCCCCTATACAATGAGCAGTTCTTC.

In its sample, this clonotype was seen a few times. The V and J genes are TRBV2 and TRBJ1-2; D uncertain. V gave up 6 bases and J gave up 5 bases, with 4 bases separating them. Germline-derived CDR1 and CDR2 are SNHLY and FYNNEI. This CDR3 region has 10 residues. This CDR3 reads CASRGYGYTF. CDR3 sequence (DNA): TGTGCCAGCAGGGGGTATGGCTACACCTTC.

This clonotype has more than one count but fewer than ten. The J gene is TRBJ2-3, the V gene TRBV29-1; 7 bases fit TRBD2. Germline V lookup: CDR1 SQVTM, CDR2 ANQGSEA. The CDR3 totals 15 residues. The ends lost 7 bases at V and 1 base at J; junction bases unmatched: 11. This CDR3 is CSAPGRGSGTDTQYF. DNA of the CDR3: TGCAGCGCCCCAGGGAGGGGTTCAGGCACAGATACGCAGTATTTT.

This clonotype has a count of ten or more. This chain connects TRBV2 to TRBJ2-7; D possibly matches TRBD1 or TRBD2 (6 bases each). Germline values: CDR1 SNHLY, CDR2 FYNNEI. There are 14 residues in the CDR3. V lost 3 bases to trimming and J lost 6 bases, with 15 bases between them. The CDR3 DNA follows: TGTGCCAGCAGTGAGGAGGGGGTTTACCTCGAGCAGTACTTC. Translating it yields CASSEEGVYLEQYF.

In its sample, this clonotype was seen once. The chain couples TRBV29-1 to TRBJ1-1, with 8 bases lining up with TRBD1. This CDR3 comprises 13 residues. Germline V gene lookup returns CDR1 SQVTM and CDR2 ANQGSEA. Germline trimming cut 3 bases from V and 6 bases from J; bases unmatched to any gene: 6. This chain's CDR3 is CSVDTGGRSEAFF. The CDR3 DNA sequence: TGCAGCGTTGACACAGGGGGGAGGTCTGAAGCTTTCTTT.

CDR3 residues: CASSSGDDPPLHF. Here the CDR3 DNA reads TGTGCCAGCAGCTCCGGGGACGATCCACCCCTCCACTTT. The genes are TRBV5-4 and TRBJ1-6, with a tentative D call TRBD1 (5 bases). There are 13 residues in the CDR3. Germline V gene lookup returns CDR1 SGHNT and CDR2 YYREEE (reference sequence). The V end lost 3 bases, the J end lost 11 bases, and 12 bases lay between the germline ends.